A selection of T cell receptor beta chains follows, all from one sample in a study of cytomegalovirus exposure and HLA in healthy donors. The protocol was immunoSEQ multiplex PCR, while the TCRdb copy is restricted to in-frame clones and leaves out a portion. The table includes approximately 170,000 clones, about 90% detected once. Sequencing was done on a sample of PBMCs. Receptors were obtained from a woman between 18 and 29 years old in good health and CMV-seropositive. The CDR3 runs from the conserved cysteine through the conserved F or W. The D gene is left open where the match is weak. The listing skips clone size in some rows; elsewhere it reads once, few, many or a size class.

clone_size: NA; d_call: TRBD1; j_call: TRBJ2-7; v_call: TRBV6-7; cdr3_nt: TGTGCCAGCAGTTACTCTCTAGTGACAGGGGCCGACCTTACCTACGAGCAGTACTTC; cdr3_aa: CASSYSLVTGADLTYEQYF
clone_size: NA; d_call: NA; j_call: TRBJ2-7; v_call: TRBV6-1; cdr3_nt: TGTGCCATCCTTCGTCGGGAAAACGAGCAGTACTTC; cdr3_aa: CAILRRENEQYF
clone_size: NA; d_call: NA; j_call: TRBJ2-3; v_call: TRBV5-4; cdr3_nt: TGTGCCAGCAGCTTGGAGACAGACCGCACAGATACGCAGTATTTT; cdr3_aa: CASSLETDRTDTQYF
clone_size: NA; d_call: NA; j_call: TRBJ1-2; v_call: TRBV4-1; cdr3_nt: TGCGCCAGCAGCGAAGGAATGGCGGGGGCGCTGGGCTACACCTTC; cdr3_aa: CASSEGMAGALGYTF
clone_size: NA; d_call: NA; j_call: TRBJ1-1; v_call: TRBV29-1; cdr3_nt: TGCAGCGTTGGAGAAGACATGAACACTGAAGCTTTCTTT; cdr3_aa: CSVGEDMNTEAFF
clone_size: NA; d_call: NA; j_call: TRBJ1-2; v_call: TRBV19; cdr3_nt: TGTGCCAGTAGAACTCCCAACTATGGCTACACCTTC; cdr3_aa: CASRTPNYGYTF
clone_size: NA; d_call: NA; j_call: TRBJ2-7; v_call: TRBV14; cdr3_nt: TGTGCCAGCAGCCAAGTAGCCAGTGCTTACGAGCAGTACTTC; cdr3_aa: CASSQVASAYEQYF
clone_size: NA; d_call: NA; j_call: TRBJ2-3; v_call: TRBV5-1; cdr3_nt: TGCGCCAGCAGCTTACCAGGGGTAGATACGCAGTATTTT; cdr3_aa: CASSLPGVDTQYF
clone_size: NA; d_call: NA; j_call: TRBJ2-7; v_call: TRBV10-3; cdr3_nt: TGTGCCGTCGGAATCAGGGGGGCCTACGAGCAGTACTTC; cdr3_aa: CAVGIRGAYEQYF
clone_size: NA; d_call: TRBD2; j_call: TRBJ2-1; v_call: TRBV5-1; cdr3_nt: TGCGCCAGCAGCACCCAGATGAGCGGGGGGCCGAGCAATGAGCAGTTCTTC; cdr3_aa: CASSTQMSGGPSNEQFF
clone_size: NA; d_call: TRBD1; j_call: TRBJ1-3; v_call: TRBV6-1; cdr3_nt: TGTGCCAGCACCCTTGGACAGGGGGCAGGAAACACCATATATTTT; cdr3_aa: CASTLGQGAGNTIYF
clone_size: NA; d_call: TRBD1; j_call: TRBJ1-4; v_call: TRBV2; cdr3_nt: TGTGCCAGCACCCGATCTCAGGGGGCGATAGCCCAAAAACTGTTTTTT; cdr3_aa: CASTRSQGAIAQKLFF
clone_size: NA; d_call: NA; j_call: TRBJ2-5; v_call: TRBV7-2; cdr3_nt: TGTGCCAGCAGCTTCCACCCGAGACGGGACACACAAGAGACCCAGTACTTC; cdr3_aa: CASSFHPRRDTQETQYF
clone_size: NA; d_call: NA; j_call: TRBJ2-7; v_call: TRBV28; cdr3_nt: TGTGCCAGCAGTTACCCCAAGGCAGGGTATTCCTACGAGCAGTACTTC; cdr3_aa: CASSYPKAGYSYEQYF
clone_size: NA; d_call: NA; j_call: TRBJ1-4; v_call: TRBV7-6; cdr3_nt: TGTGCCAGCAGCTTAGTGGCGGCAACTAATGAAAAACTGTTTTTT; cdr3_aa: CASSLVAATNEKLFF
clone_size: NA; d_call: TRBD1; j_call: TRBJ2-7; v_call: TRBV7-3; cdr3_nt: TGTGCCAGCAGCTTCGGACAGGGGGCGGACGAGCAGTACTTC; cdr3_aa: CASSFGQGADEQYF
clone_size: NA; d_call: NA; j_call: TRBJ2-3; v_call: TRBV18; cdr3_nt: TGTGCCAGCTCACCATTACAGGGAACCACAGATACGCAGTATTTT; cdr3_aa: CASSPLQGTTDTQYF
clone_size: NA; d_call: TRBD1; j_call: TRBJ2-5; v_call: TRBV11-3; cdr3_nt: TGTGCCAGCAGCCCCAGGGACAGGGTGTACCAAGAGACCCAGTACTTC; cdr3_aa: CASSPRDRVYQETQYF
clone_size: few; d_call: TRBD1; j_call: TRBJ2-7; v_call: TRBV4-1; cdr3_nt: TGCGCCAGCAGCCAATCAAGACAGGGAATCCACGAGCAGTACTTC; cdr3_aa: CASSQSRQGIHEQYF
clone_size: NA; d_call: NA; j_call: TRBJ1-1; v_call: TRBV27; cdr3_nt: TGTGCCAGCAGTCCCATAGTTGGGGCGAACACTGAAGCTTTCTTT; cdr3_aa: CASSPIVGANTEAFF
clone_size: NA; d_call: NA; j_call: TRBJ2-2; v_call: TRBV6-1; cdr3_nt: TGTGCCAGCAGTGACAGGGGGAACACCGGGGAGCTGTTTTTT; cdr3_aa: CASSDRGNTGELFF
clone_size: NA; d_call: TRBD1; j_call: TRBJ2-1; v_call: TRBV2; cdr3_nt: TGTGCCAGCACCGGACAGGGATTACCCTACAATGAGCAGTTCTTC; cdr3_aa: CASTGQGLPYNEQFF
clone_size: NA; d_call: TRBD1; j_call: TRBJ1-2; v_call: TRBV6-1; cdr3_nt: TGTGCCAGCAGTGCAACAGGGGGTTACTATGGCTACACCTTC; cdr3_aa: CASSATGGYYGYTF
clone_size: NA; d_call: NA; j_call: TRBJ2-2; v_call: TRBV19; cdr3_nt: TGTGCCAGTAAACGGGTTTTGGTGGGGAACACCGGGGAGCTGTTTTTT; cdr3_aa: CASKRVLVGNTGELFF
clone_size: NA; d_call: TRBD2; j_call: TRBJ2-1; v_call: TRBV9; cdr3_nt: TGTGCCAGCAGCGTAAGCAGCGGGAGCTCCTACAATGAGCAGTTCTTC; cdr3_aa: CASSVSSGSSYNEQFF
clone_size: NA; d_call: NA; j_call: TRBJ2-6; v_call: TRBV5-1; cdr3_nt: TGCGCCAGCAGCACACACGTCTCTGGGGCCAACGTCCTGACTTTC; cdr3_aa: CASSTHVSGANVLTF
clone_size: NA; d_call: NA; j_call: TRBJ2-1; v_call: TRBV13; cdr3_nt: TGTGCCAGCAGCTCGATACAGGGTGATGAGCAGTTCTTC; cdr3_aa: CASSSIQGDEQFF
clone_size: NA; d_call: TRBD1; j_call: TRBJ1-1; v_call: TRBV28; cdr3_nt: TGTGCCAGCAGTTCCAGACAGGGGGCAAGGAACACTGAAGCTTTCTTT; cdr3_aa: CASSSRQGARNTEAFF
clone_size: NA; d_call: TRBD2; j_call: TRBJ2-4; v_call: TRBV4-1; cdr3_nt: TGCGCCAGCAGCCAGGGACTAGCAGGTTGGACGGGCAAAAACATTCAGTACTTC; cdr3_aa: CASSQGLAGWTGKNIQYF
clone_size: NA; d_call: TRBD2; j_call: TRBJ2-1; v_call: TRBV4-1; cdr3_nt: TGCGCCAGCAGCCAGGTTAGCGGGAGCTCCTACAATGAGCAGTTCTTC; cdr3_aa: CASSQVSGSSYNEQFF
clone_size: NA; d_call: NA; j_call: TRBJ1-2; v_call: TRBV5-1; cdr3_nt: TGCGCCAGCAGCTTGAACAGTCCCTATGGCTACACCTTC; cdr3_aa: CASSLNSPYGYTF
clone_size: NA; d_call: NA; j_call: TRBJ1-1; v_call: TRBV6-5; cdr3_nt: TGTGCCAGCAGTTACTCGATGGGGGCCAGGGTGGCTGAAGCTTTCTTT; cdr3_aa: CASSYSMGARVAEAFF
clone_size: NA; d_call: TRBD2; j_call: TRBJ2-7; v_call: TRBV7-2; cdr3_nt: TGTGCCAGCAGCCAGCGGGGGGAAGTTAACTACGAGCAGTACTTC; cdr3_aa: CASSQRGEVNYEQYF
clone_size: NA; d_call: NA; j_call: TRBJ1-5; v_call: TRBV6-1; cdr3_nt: TGTGCCAGCAGTGAACAGTCAGGTTTCTATCAGCCCCAGCATTTT; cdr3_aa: CASSEQSGFYQPQHF
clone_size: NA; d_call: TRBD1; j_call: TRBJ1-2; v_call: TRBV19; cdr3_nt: TGTGCCAGTAGTATCCTCGGACAGGGGTACTATGGCTACACCTTC; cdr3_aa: CASSILGQGYYGYTF
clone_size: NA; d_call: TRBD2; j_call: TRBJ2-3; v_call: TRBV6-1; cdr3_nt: TGTGCCAGCAGAACTAGCGGGGGGAGCGCAGATACGCAGTATTTT; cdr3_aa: CASRTSGGSADTQYF
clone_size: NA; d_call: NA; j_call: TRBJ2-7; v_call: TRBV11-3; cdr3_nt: TGTGCCAGCAGCTTAGGGCCCGCCTACGAGCAGTACTTC; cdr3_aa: CASSLGPAYEQYF
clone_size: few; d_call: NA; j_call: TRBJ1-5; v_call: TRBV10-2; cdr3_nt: TGCGCCAGCAGCCCTATGATGGAGCCCCAGCATTTT; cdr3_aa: CASSPMMEPQHF
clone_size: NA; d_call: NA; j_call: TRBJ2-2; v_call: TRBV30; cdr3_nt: TGTGCCTGGAGTGTACTGAGGGATGGGAACACCGGGGAGCTGTTTTTT; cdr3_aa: CAWSVLRDGNTGELFF
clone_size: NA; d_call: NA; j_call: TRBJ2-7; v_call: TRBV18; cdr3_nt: TGTGCCAGCTCACCTCTCGAGGCCTACGAGCAGTACTTC; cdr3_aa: CASSPLEAYEQYF
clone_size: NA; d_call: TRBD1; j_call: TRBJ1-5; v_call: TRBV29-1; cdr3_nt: TGCAGCGTTGTATTCGGGACAGGGATGAGCAATCAGCCCCAGCATTTT; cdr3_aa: CSVVFGTGMSNQPQHF
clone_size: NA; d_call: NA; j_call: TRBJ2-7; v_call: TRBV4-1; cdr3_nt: TGCGCCAGCAGCCAGGTCGGGACTGGCAAAGGGCAGTACTTC; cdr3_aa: CASSQVGTGKGQYF
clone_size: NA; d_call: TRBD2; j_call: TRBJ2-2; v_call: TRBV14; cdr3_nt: TGTGCCAGCAGCCAAAGACTAGCGGGAGTTGCCGGGGAGCTGTTTTTT; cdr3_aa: CASSQRLAGVAGELFF
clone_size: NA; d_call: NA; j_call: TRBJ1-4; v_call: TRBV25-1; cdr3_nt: TGTGCCAGCAGTCCGCCCCGCCAGGGGAATGAAAAACTGTTTTTT; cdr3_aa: CASSPPRQGNEKLFF
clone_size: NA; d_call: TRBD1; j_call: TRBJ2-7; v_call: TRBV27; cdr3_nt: TGTGCCAGCAGTTTGACCGGGACAGGGGGCGAGCAGTACTTC; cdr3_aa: CASSLTGTGGEQYF
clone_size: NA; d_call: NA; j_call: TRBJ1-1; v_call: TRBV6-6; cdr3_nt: TGTGCCAGCAGTTACTGGCCAGGACTAGGTTTGACCAATTTT; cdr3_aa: CASSYWPGLGLTNF
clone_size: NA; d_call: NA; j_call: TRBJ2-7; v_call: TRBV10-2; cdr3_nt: TGCGCCAGCAGTGAACTACTAAGTAGCGAGCAGTACTTC; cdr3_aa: CASSELLSSEQYF
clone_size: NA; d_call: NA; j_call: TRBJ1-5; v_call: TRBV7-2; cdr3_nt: TGTGCCAGCAGCTCCCAGGGATACAATCAGCCCCAGCATTTT; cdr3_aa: CASSSQGYNQPQHF
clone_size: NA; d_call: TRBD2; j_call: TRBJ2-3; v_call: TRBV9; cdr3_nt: TGTGCCAGCAGCGATCATTCAGGGACTAGATTGACAGATACGCAGTATTTT; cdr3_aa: CASSDHSGTRLTDTQYF
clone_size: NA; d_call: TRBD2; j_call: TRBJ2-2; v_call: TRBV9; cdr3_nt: TGTGCCAGCAGCCCCGCCGCGGGAGGGACCGGGGAGCTGTTTTTT; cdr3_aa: CASSPAAGGTGELFF